The clone carrying this T cell receptor beta chain was observed a handful of times. Antigen specificity is unknown. This sample was taken from a study of STAT5B mutations in CD4+ large granular lymphocyte leukemia. Overall study results and limits: Compared with healthy controls (2/35), patient top clones favored TRBV06 (8/27). Without HLA matching, higher CD4+ than CD8+ T-LGLL clonality could reflect small sample size.

The length of the CDR3 is 16 residues. Trimming cost V 4 bases and J 3 bases, with 20 bases left between them. Germline lookup yields CDR1 SGDLS and CDR2 YYNGEE. The method was immunoSEQ multiplex PCR; TCRdb's version includes in-frame clones alone and lacks a portion of them. The sample shows roughly 41,000 clones, 75% to 85% of them seen only once. This clonotype was obtained from a human donor in good health. The chain uses TRBV9 and TRBJ2-7, with D possibly matching TRBD2 (5 bases). Sequenced material: CD4+ T cells from blood buffy coats. CDR3 DNA sequence: TGTGCCAGCAGCCCGTCCAGCGGAGCAAGCTTCTACGAGCAGTACTTC. It codes for CASSPSSGASFYEQYF.